This T cell receptor (beta chain) derives from a study of T cell responses to AZD1222 COVID-19 vaccine. With regard to this clone: As yet, its antigen is unknown.

Study findings and constraints: Reports indicate that nearly half of spike-specific TCRs are directed at unmutated variant regions.

Produced via immunoSEQ multiplex PCR; TCRdb's table is partial and in-frame only. The table lists 120,000 or so clones, more than 80% of them singletons. The CDR3 has 13 residues. Trimming took 5 bases from V and 4 from J, leaving 12 bases between them. In germline, CDR1 is SEHNR, CDR2 FQNEAQ (reference sequence). This chain joins TRBV7-9 and TRBJ2-7; D unresolved. The sequence came from an adult in good health. The material was peripheral blood, obtained on day 0 of AZD1222 vaccination. CDR3: CASSPPSQYEQYF. CDR3 nucleotide sequence: TGTGCCAGCAGCCCACCGAGTCAGTACGAGCAGTACTTC.